This note documents a single T cell receptor beta chain sequence. The CDR3 contains 12 residues. Germline-derived CDR1 and CDR2 are SEHNR and FQNEAQ (reference sequence). V lost 5 bases, J lost 11 bases, and 15 bases lay in between. Vbeta (60) and Jbeta (13) primers were used in the PCR. Sequenced by immunoSEQ multiplex PCR; TCRdb stores in-frame clones only, minus some. This table holds about 90,000 clones, around 80% found once. The sample comes from a study of cytomegalovirus exposure and HLA in healthy donors. The gene calls are TRBV7-9 and TRBJ1-1; D remains ambiguous. Source material: PBMCs. The receptor's source is a man aged 30 to 45 in good health and CMV-seronegative. The CDR3 sequence is CASSRGGAGAFF. DNA of the CDR3: TGTGCCAGCAGCCGCGGTGGAGCGGGTGCTTTCTTT. Full variable domain (remainder filled in from reference TRBV7-9 and TRBJ1-1): DTGVSQNPRHKITKRGQNVTFRCDPISEHNRLYWYRQTLGQGPEFLTYFQNEAQLEKSRLLSDRFSAERPKGSFSTLEIQRTEQGDSAMYLCASSRGGAGAFFGQGTRLTVV.